The 20 T cell receptor beta chains given below trace back to one sample, sequenced in a study of beta chain features in type 1 diabetes. Expressed TCRB transcripts were sequenced after all isolated RNA was converted to cDNA. Clones were sequenced by immunoSEQ multiplex PCR, and TCRdb holds only the in-frame ones, with some missing. The profile shows 250,000 to 300,000 clones, 14% of them singletons. These receptors are not linked to any known antigen. Overall study findings and caveats: Patients with Type 1 diabetes showed moderately but significantly shorter TCRB CDR3s in all four CD4+ subsets.

The sample consisted of naive CD4+ T cells from blood. These receptors were collected from a man between 25 and 39 years old with type 1 diabetes.

The gene calls are TRBV9 and TRBJ2-2, with 11 bases identical to TRBD2. This CDR3 spans 16 amino acids. V shed 3 bases and J 6 bases; nucleotides not matched to a gene: 7. Germline V gives CDR1 SGDLS, CDR2 YYNGEE. DNA of the CDR3: TGTGCCAGCAGCGCCACTAGCGGGAGTTGGGCCGGGGAGCTGTTTTTT. Protein product: CASSATSGSWAGELFF.

This clone was counted a few times. In the same sample, other DNA sequences code for this CDR3. The chain has TRBV18 and TRBJ2-5; D unclear. CDR1 is KGHSH and CDR2 is LQKENI in the germline V gene. V gave up 0 bases and J gave up 3 bases, with 5 bases separating them. This CDR3 spans 13 amino acids. The CDR3, as DNA: TGTGCCAGCTCACCACCGGCAGAAGAGACCCAGTACTTC. It specifies CASSPPAEETQYF.

This clone was observed a few times. The chain combines TRBV7-2 with TRBJ2-2; D may be TRBD2 (5 bases). Germline V gene sequence: CDR1 SGHTA, CDR2 FQGNSA. V lost 5 bases to trimming and J lost 3 bases, with 19 bases between them. The CDR3 consists of 17 residues. In nucleotides, the CDR3 is TGTGCCAGCAGCCCGCGGACCATCAAGAGGGACACCGGGGAGCTGTTTTTT. Its translation is CASSPRTIKRDTGELFF.

This clone was counted only a few times. This sequence joins TRBV27 and TRBJ1-2, with 7 bases matching TRBD1. CDR3 length: 14 residues. V dropped 6 bases and J dropped 4; count of bases not matched to a gene: 8. Germline CDR1 reads MNHEY; CDR2 reads SMNVEV (reference sequence). The CDR3, as DNA: TGTGCCAGCAGCCTGGACAGGAGCATCTATGGCTACACCTTC. It specifies CASSLDRSIYGYTF.

The rearrangement links TRBV5-1 to TRBJ2-7, with a tentative D call TRBD2 (6 bases). The length of the CDR3 is 14 residues. Germline V gene lookup returns CDR1 SGHRS and CDR2 YFSETQ. V lost 0 bases, J lost 4 bases, and 11 bases lay in between. The CDR3: CASSLEAGNYEQYF. CDR3 nucleotides: TGCGCCAGCAGCTTGGAGGCGGGGAATTACGAGCAGTACTTC.

This sequence joins TRBV28 and TRBJ2-1; tentatively, D is TRBD1 (5 bases). Trimming shortened V by 10 bases and J by 6 bases, and 19 bases separated the two germline ends. This CDR3 has 14 residues. Per the germline V gene, CDR1 is MDHEN and CDR2 is SYDVKM. The CDR3 here is CATLSGPGVNEQFF. In DNA, the CDR3 is TGTGCCACCCTCTCAGGGCCAGGAGTCAATGAGCAGTTCTTC.

The chain recombines TRBV15 with TRBJ2-1; 7 nucleotides agree with TRBD2. This CDR3 has 14 amino acids. Trimming removed 3 bases from V and 2 bases from J; junction bases left unmatched: 1. The germline CDR1 and CDR2 sequences are LNHNV and YYDKDF (reference sequence). DNA of the CDR3: TGTGCCACCAGCAGGCTAGCGGCCTACAATGAGCAGTTCTTC. Translating gives CATSRLAAYNEQFF.

The J gene is TRBJ2-1, the V gene TRBV7-3; TRBD2 matches at 7 bases. CDR1 and CDR2 from the germline V gene are SGHTA and FQGTGA. Trimming cost V 1 base and J 6 bases; bases outside gene matches: 6. This CDR3 is 15 amino acids long. The CDR3 DNA sequence: TGTGCCAGCAGCTTAATGCCTAGCGGAACCAATGAGCAGTTCTTC. It encodes CASSLMPSGTNEQFF.

This clone was observed a handful of times. This chain links TRBV7-2 with TRBJ1-4; 7 positions match TRBD1. Per germline, CDR1 SGHTA and CDR2 FQGNSA. CDR3 length: 16 amino acids. V dropped 4 bases and J dropped 8; count of bases not matched to a gene: 13. CDR3 in DNA: TGTGCCAGCAGCTCAACGCCACACAGGGGTAGAGAAAAACTGTTTTTT. Amino acids: CASSSTPHRGREKLFF.

This clone showed up just a few times. The CDR3 bases are TGTGCCAGCAGTTTAGGACAGGGAGACTATGGCTACACCTTC. Protein product: CASSLGQGDYGYTF. The chain carries TRBV28 and TRBJ1-2; 8 bases map to TRBD1. Germline assignment: CDR1 MDHEN and CDR2 SYDVKM. The V and J ends lost 2 bases and 3 bases, in that order; junction bases with no gene match: 2. The CDR3 runs 14 residues.

This clone was counted between two and nine times. The V call is TRBV5-1, the J call TRBJ1-1, with D possibly TRBD1 on 6 matching bases. V lost 2 bases and J 5 bases, leaving 13 bases between the germline ends. This CDR3 is 14 amino acids long. CDR1 is SGHRS, CDR2 YFSETQ, per germline. Here the CDR3 reads CASSLLQGGTEAFF. The CDR3 nucleotides read TGCGCCAGCAGCTTACTACAGGGTGGGACTGAAGCTTTCTTT.

The CDR3 loop reads CASSPLPGGSTEAFF. As DNA, the CDR3 is TGTGCCAGCTCACCCTTGCCCGGGGGTAGTACTGAAGCTTTCTTT. V and J are TRBV18 and TRBJ1-1; D perhaps matches TRBD1 (5 bases). V dropped 3 bases and J dropped 5 bases, with 16 bases sitting between them. This CDR3 region has 15 residues. Germline lookup yields CDR1 KGHSH and CDR2 LQKENI.

J is TRBJ2-7 and V is TRBV4-2; no clear D gene. Trimming removed 1 base at V and 3 bases at J, with 13 bases between. The CDR3 spans 15 residues. The germline V gene has CDR1 LGHNA and CDR2 YNFKEQ. The CDR3: CASSQAAVTLYEQYF. DNA for the CDR3: TGTGCCAGCAGCCAAGCCGCTGTTACTCTCTACGAGCAGTACTTC.

The CDR3 coding sequence is TGCGCCAGCAGCCCCCGGACAGGGGACAATGAGCAGTTCTTC. This codes for CASSPRTGDNEQFF. J is TRBJ2-1 and V is TRBV5-1; 9 positions match TRBD1. This CDR3 has 14 residues. Germline V gene data show CDR1 as SGHRS and CDR2 as YFSETQ. V shed 4 bases, J shed 5 bases, and the junction held 4 bases outside the gene matches. Filled out from reference TRBV5-1 and TRBJ2-1, the complete variable domain reads KAGVTQTPRYLIKTRGQQVTLSCSPISGHRSVSWYQQTPGQGLQFLFEYFSETQRNKGNFPGRFSGRQFSNSRSEMNVSTLELGDSALYLCASSPRTGDNEQFFGPGTRLTVL.

This clone was seen once. This chain joins TRBV15 and TRBJ2-5; 10 positions agree with TRBD1. Looked up from germline, CDR1 is LNHNV and CDR2 is YYDKDF (reference sequence). This CDR3 is 15 amino acids long. The J segment lost 5 bases and the V segment lost 0 bases, leaving 3 bases of the junction unmatched. As DNA, the CDR3 is TGTGCCACCAGCAGAGACCGGGACAGGGGTGAGACCCAGTACTTC. This translates into CATSRDRDRGETQYF.

The gene calls are TRBV2 and TRBJ2-1, with D perhaps matching TRBD2 (5 bases). CDR3 length: 13 residues. The V gene's germline CDR1 is SNHLY and CDR2 FYNNEI. The V gene lost 7 bases and the J gene lost 5 bases, with 12 bases spanning the gap. The CDR3 bases are TGTGCCAGCAAAGTAGAGCGGAACAATGAGCAGTTCTTC. Translated: CASKVERNNEQFF.

With respect to this clone: The same CDR3 arises from other DNA sequences in this sample as well. The rearrangement joins TRBV7-3 to TRBJ1-1; tentative D call: TRBD1 (6 bases). The CDR3 has 13 residues. CDR1 and CDR2 from the germline V gene are SGHTA and FQGTGA. Trimming removed 4 bases at V and 2 bases at J, with 8 bases between. Written as DNA, the CDR3 is TGTGCCAGCAGCTCACAGGGTAACACTGAAGCTTTCTTT. As protein: CASSSQGNTEAFF.

This clone was observed a few times. The rearrangement uses TRBV10-3 and TRBJ1-5, with D unresolved. Trimming cost V 3 bases and J 4 bases, with 4 bases left between them. Per the germline V gene, CDR1 is ENHRY and CDR2 is SYGVKD. The CDR3 is 12 amino acids. The CDR3 loop reads CAISDSNQPQHF. The CDR3 DNA follows: TGTGCCATCAGTGACAGTAATCAGCCCCAGCATTTT.

The rearrangement joins TRBV4-3 to TRBJ2-7; D is perhaps TRBD1 (6 bases). V was pared by 3 bases and J by 2 bases, with 11 bases between. Germline V gene sequence: CDR1 LGHNA, CDR2 YSLEER. The CDR3 is 14 amino acids. The CDR3 spells CASSQATGAYEQYF. In DNA form, the CDR3 reads TGCGCCAGCAGCCAGGCGACAGGAGCCTACGAGCAGTACTTC.

This clone was detected only a few times. The chain combines TRBV7-9 with TRBJ2-5; tentatively, D is TRBD2 (5 bases). V lost 4 bases to trimming and J lost 7 bases, with 13 bases between them. Germline CDR1 reads SEHNR; CDR2 reads FQNEAQ (reference sequence). This CDR3 region has 13 residues. In DNA form, the CDR3 reads TGTGCCAGCAGCTCAGAGGGCGGAGGGACCCAGTACTTC. This codes for CASSSEGGGTQYF.